The subject of this entry is one T cell receptor (beta chain). Germline V gene lookup returns CDR1 SGHDT and CDR2 YYEEEE. Trimming shortened V by 3 bases and J by 8 bases, and 17 bases separated the two germline ends. This CDR3 has 14 amino acids. In the original processing: Estimation of nucleated cell counts was performed using reference gene primer amplification. This table comes from immunoSEQ multiplex PCR, and its TCRdb copy is limited to in-frame clones, with some not included. That table furnishes V, J and clone size, whereas the DNA furnished D and trimming. The sample lists over 60,000 clones; 89% were seen once. The record originates from a study of blood T cell repertoires in COVID-19.

The sequence was obtained from a man older than 75 with acute or convalescent COVID-19. Sequenced material: peripheral blood. This rearrangement joins TRBV5-6 to TRBJ1-2; no definite D call. CDR3 coding DNA: TGTGCCAGCAGCTCCGGAGAGCTAACGGGGGGCTACACCTTC. The encoded protein is CASSSGELTGGYTF.